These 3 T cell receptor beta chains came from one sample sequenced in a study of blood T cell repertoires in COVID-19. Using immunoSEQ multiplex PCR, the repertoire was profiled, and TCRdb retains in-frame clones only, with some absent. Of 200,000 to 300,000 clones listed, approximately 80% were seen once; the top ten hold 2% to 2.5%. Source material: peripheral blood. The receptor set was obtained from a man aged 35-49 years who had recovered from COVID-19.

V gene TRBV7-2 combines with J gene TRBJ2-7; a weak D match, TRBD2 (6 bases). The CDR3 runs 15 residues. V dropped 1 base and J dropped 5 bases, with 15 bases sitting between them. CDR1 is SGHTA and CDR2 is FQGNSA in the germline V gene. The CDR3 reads CASSLVGRGGNEQYF. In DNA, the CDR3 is TGTGCCAGCAGCTTAGTGGGGCGGGGTGGGAACGAGCAGTACTTC. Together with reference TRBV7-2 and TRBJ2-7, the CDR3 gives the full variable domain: GAGVSQSPSNKVTEKGKDVELRCDPISGHTALYWYRQSLGQGLEFLIYFQGNSAPDKSGLPSDRFSAERTGGSVSTLTIQRTQQEDSAVYLCASSLVGRGGNEQYFGPGTRLTVT.

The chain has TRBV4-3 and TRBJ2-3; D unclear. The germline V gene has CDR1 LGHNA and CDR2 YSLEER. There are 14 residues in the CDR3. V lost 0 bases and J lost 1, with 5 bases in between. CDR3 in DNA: TGCGCCAGCAGCCAAGATACAGGCACAGATACGCAGTATTTT. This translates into CASSQDTGTDTQYF.

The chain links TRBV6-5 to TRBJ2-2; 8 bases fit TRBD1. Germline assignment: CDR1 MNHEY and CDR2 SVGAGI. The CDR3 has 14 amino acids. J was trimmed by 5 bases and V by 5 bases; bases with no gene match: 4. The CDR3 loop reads CASSPNRGTGELFF. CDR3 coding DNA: TGTGCCAGCAGTCCCAACAGGGGGACCGGGGAGCTGTTTTTT.